The T cell receptor beta chain described here comes from a study of molecular identifiers for immune sequencing clone quantification. Whole-study context: The replicate experiment used RNA from approximately 20,000 or 100,000 naive CD8 cells. This RNA was split into five aliquots, and four of them were sequenced. Regarding the study as a whole: Effector cells kept over 98% of their molecules in clones above 20 RNA copies, while naive cells kept under 1% there.

Germline lookup yields CDR1 LNHDA and CDR2 SQIVND (reference sequence). Trimming cost V 0 bases and J 8 bases, with 8 bases left between them. This CDR3 is 13 amino acids long. MiXCR, applied by TCRdb to the PCR reads, yields one record per CDR3 protein. The sample holds hundreds of thousands of distinct CDR3 sequences; less than 30% are singletons and the top ten take 0.7% to 0.95%. CD8+CD4-CCR7+CD45RA+ sorting gave the naive CD8 T cells. For this clonotype: Its cognate antigen is unknown.

The clonotype comes from a human donor in good health. Some libraries in this study had Jurkat cell RNA spiked in. The sequenced material came from naive CD8+ T cells from blood, with Jurkat cell RNA spiked in. Specified subset: FACS-sorted CD8+CD4-CCR7+CD45RA+ naive T cells. The chain recombines TRBV19 with TRBJ2-1; no reliable D call. CDR3 bases: TGTGCCAGTAGTATAGATCTAGATTATGAGCAGTTCTTC. Translation: CASSIDLDYEQFF.